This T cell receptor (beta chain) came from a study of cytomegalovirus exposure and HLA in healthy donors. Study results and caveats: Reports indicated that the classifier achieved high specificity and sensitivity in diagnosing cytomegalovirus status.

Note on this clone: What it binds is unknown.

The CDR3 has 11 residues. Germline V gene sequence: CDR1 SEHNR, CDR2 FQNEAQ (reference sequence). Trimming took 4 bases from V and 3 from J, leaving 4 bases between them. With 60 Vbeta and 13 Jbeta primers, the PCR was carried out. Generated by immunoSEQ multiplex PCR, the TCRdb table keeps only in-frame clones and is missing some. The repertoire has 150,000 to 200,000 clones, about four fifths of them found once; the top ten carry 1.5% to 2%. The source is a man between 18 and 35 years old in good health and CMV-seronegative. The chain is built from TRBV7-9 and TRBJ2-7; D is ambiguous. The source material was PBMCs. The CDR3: CASSSYYEQYF. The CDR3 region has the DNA TGTGCCAGCAGCTCCTACTACGAGCAGTACTTC.